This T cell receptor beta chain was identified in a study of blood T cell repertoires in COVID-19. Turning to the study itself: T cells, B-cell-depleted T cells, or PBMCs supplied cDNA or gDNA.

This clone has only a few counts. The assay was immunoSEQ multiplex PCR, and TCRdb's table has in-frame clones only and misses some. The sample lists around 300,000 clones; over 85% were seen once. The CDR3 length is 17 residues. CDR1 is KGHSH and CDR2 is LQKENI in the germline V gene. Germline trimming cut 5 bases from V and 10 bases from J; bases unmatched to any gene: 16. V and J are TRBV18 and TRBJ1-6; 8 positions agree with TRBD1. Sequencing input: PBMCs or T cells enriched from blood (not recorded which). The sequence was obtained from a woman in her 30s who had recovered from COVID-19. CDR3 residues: CASSSTSTGDSGSPLHF. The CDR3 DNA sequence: TGTGCCAGCTCATCGACCTCGACAGGGGACTCAGGCTCACCCCTCCACTTT.